This TCR beta chain was recovered during a study of T cell responses to AZD1222 COVID-19 vaccine (dated by TCRdb to the early 2020s). Notes on the research overall: TCR sequencing covered roughly 230 trial participants: 207 given two doses of AZD1222 and 26 given two doses of MenACWY control vaccine. Trial participants were enrolled into age subgroups of 18-55, 56-69 and 70-plus years, which contained approximately 150, 28 and 58 TCR-sequenced participants, respectively.

The time point label corresponds to: baseline before first vaccination. According to the study, the label for this sample's treatment or condition signals: meningococcal conjugate vaccine given as trial control. Vaccinee samples came from UK trials COV001 and COV002, including a single-blind randomized controlled phase 2/3 trial of AZD1222 (ChAdOx1 nCoV-19) in healthy adults. For TCRbeta chain sequencing, PBMC samples from trial participants were taken at day 0 and at day 28 after the second dose. V drops 2 bases and J drops 0 bases, leaving 7 bases in between. Sequences SGHAT (CDR1) and FQDESV (CDR2) are obtained from the germline V gene (reference sequence). The CDR3 starts with the cysteine, ends with the phenylalanine, and has 14 residues. This entry keeps only the CDR3 DNA: 42 bases, framed from base 1. The CDR3 regions of human TCRbeta chains were analyzed by immunosequencing. The source study handled its data this way. TCRs in the repertoires were matched against a reference library of SARS-CoV-2-specific TCRs that had been generated with the MIRA antigen-specificity platform. Breadth meant the fraction of unique TCRs that were SARS-CoV-2-associated, whereas depth meant the fraction of total T cells that were SARS-CoV-2-associated. Using the MIRA data, every spike-specific TCR was mapped to the spike region that the TCR reacted to and assigned to either a CD4 or a CD8 class. Log10-transformed breadth and depth values were compared by one-way ANOVA with Sidak's multiple comparisons tests. This is the immuneACCESS table as TCRdb keeps it, with only in-frame sequences that have V and J called. A part of the clones is gone; compared with another copy, unresolved V genes explain less than half, and the rest is unexplained. V and J calls and clone size are copied from that table; D and trimming were computed from the DNA. The sample table lists some 130,000 clones, 88% of them with a count of one. Of the sample, around 20% is held by the ten largest clones.

This clone was detected only once. Its antigen is still unknown. The sample holds no much larger clone one base away, and base qualities are not on file. Overall study results and their limits: Most participants were white British and females outnumbered males, and the authors suggested that clonal diversity may have been underestimated. No day 14 peak-response samples were available, so repertoires were characterized only after the peak T cell response. After two AZD1222 doses, both the breadth and the depth of spike-specific TCRs were significantly higher than at day 0 and than in MenACWY recipients. In the small 56-69-year group, the increase in depth fell short of significance, most likely because of low power. Vaccine-associated CD4 TCRs spanned the whole spike protein, with dominant responses in regions 160-218 and 743-854. Conclusions about previously exposed vaccinees are limited because only six or seven AZD1222 recipients were SARS-CoV-2 seropositive at baseline. Reportedly, almost half of the unique spike-specific TCRs recognized epitopes lying outside the regions that are mutated in the B.1.351 and B.1.1.7 variants.

The clonotype comes from an adult in good health. The material sequenced was peripheral blood, taken on day 0 of MenACWY control vaccination. The chain joins TRBV11-1 to TRBJ1-2, with no confident D gene call. The CDR3 protein sequence reads: CASSLPRANYGYTF. The nucleotides are TGTGCCAGCAGCTTACCCCGAGCTAACTATGGCTACACCTTC.